This entry lists 31 T cell receptor beta chains sequenced from one sample in a study of vaccination effects on CD4 cells after COVID-19. Measured with immunoSEQ multiplex PCR; TCRdb has only the in-frame clones, and not every one. The table has 65,000 to 80,000 clones, approximately 77% seen once. No antigen has been assigned to these receptors. Following 10 days of culture, CD4+ T cells were isolated. The material sequenced was CD4+ T cells from PBMCs cultured without peptide, taken before COVID-19 vaccination. These receptors all stem from a human donor who received a COVID-19 vaccine.

The rearrangement joins TRBV10-3 to TRBJ1-3, with D unclear. CDR3 size: 15 residues. V was shortened by 3 bases and J by 0 bases, with 9 bases between the two germline ends. CDR1 is ENHRY and CDR2 is SYGVKD in the germline V gene. CDR3 sequence reads: CAISDGPASGNTIYF. CDR3 in DNA: TGTGCCATCAGTGATGGTCCGGCCTCTGGAAACACCATATATTTT.

The chain combines TRBV7-9 with TRBJ1-2; 7 bases are shared with TRBD1. J was trimmed by 4 bases and V by 6 bases; bases with no gene match: 8. Germline V gives CDR1 SEHNR, CDR2 FQNEAQ (reference sequence). The CDR3 extends over 14 amino acids. The CDR3 nucleotides are TGTGCCAGCAGTATACAGGGGTTGGGCTATGGCTACACCTTC. It codes for CASSIQGLGYGYTF.

The chain has TRBV6-4 and TRBJ1-2; D perhaps matches TRBD1 (6 bases). Germline loops: CDR1 MRHNA, CDR2 SNTAGT. Trimming took 3 bases from V and 4 from J, leaving 18 bases between them. The CDR3 consists of 16 residues. In DNA form, the CDR3 reads TGTGCCAGCAGTGAAGGGTTTTCCAGGGGTGCCTATGGCTACACCTTC. Its protein is CASSEGFSRGAYGYTF.

The sample holds a few counts of this clone. The CDR3 protein is CASSSRQGLGNTIYF. The CDR3 DNA follows: TGTGCCAGCAGTTCCCGACAGGGTTTGGGAAACACCATATATTTT. This rearrangement joins TRBV6-1 to TRBJ1-3; 7 bases line up with TRBD1. The CDR3 is made up of 15 amino acids. Germline values: CDR1 MNHNS, CDR2 SASEGT. Trimming removed 5 bases from V and 4 bases from J; junction bases left unmatched: 8.

The chain is built from TRBV28 and TRBJ2-7; 9 bases are a match to TRBD1. The CDR3 runs 14 residues. V trimming: 4 bases; J trimming: 5 bases; junction bases outside the gene matches: 6. CDR1 MDHEN and CDR2 SYDVKM come from the germline V gene. CDR3 sequence: CASSSGDRAHEQYV. The CDR3, as DNA: TGTGCCAGCAGTTCGGGGGACAGGGCCCACGAGCAGTACGTC.

The chain employs TRBV9 and TRBJ2-2; D gene uncertain. Germline CDR1 and CDR2: SGDLS and YYNGEE. The CDR3 is made up of 15 amino acids. V dropped 0 bases and J dropped 3 bases, with 9 bases sitting between them. CDR3 sequence reads: CASSVEIADTGELFF. The CDR3 region has the DNA TGTGCCAGCAGCGTAGAGATCGCAGACACCGGGGAGCTGTTTTTT.

This chain links TRBV10-3 with TRBJ1-6; no clear D gene. The CDR3 length is 16 residues. V shed 0 bases and J shed 0 bases, with 6 bases lying between them. The germline V gene has CDR1 ENHRY and CDR2 SYGVKD. The CDR3 sequence is CAISESGSSYNSPLHF. CDR3 sequence (DNA): TGTGCCATCAGTGAGTCTGGGAGCTCCTATAATTCACCCCTCCACTTT.

This chain links TRBV5-1 with TRBJ1-1, with a weak D call TRBD1 (5 bases). Germline values: CDR1 SGHRS, CDR2 YFSETQ. Between the trimmed V and J ends, which lost 1 base and 1 base, there was a span of 11 bases. This CDR3 comprises 15 residues. The CDR3 loop reads CASSLNPQGNTEAFF. Written as DNA, the CDR3 is TGCGCCAGCAGCTTGAACCCCCAGGGGAACACTGAAGCTTTCTTT.

The chain joins TRBV24-1 to TRBJ1-2; D not certain. Per germline, CDR1 KGHDR and CDR2 SFDVKD. V lost 4 bases to trimming and J lost 5 bases, with 10 bases between them. This CDR3 has 13 amino acids. The CDR3 nucleotides read TGTGCCACCAGTGACCCAGGAGAGTATGGCTACACCTTC. It translates to CATSDPGEYGYTF.

The gene calls are TRBV29-1 and TRBJ1-5, with TRBD1 matching over 7 bases. This CDR3 spans 14 amino acids. The J segment lost 0 bases and the V segment lost 5 bases, leaving 4 bases of the junction unmatched. The germline V gene has CDR1 SQVTM and CDR2 ANQGSEA. The CDR3 reads CSVSTGYSNQPQHF. CDR3 sequence (DNA): TGCAGCGTTTCGACAGGGTATAGCAATCAGCCCCAGCATTTT.

The chain joins TRBV9 to TRBJ1-2; D perhaps matches TRBD1 (5 bases). The V and J ends lost 4 bases and 1 base respectively, with 14 bases between them. CDR3 length: 15 amino acids. Germline loops: CDR1 SGDLS, CDR2 YYNGEE. The CDR3 DNA sequence: TGTGCCAGCAGCCCCGGGGGGGGATTTAACTATGGCTACACCTTC. Its translation: CASSPGGGFNYGYTF.

The V gene is TRBV4-1, the J gene TRBJ1-1; D call uncertain. V dropped 1 base and J dropped 1 base, with 10 bases sitting between them. Germline V CDR1 and CDR2: MGHRA, YSYEKL. This CDR3 contains 15 residues. The CDR3 loop reads CASSQVGSQNTEAFF. The CDR3 DNA is TGCGCCAGCAGCCAAGTGGGCAGCCAGAACACTGAAGCTTTCTTT.

The chain recombines TRBV18 with TRBJ1-1; 7 bases agree with TRBD1. The germline gives CDR1 KGHSH, CDR2 LQKENI. The CDR3 contains 13 residues. V lost 6 bases to trimming and J lost 5 bases; unmatched junction nucleotides: 6. The CDR3, as DNA: TGTGCCAGCTCGGAAGTACAGGGGACTGAAGCTTTCTTT. It translates to CASSEVQGTEAFF.

V and J are TRBV29-1 and TRBJ2-2; 9 positions match TRBD2. The CDR3 sequence is 17 residues long. Germline V gene sequence: CDR1 SQVTM, CDR2 ANQGSEA. V was clipped by 1 base and J by 4 bases; unmatched bases: 10. The CDR3 sequence is CSVEGRARGGTTGELFF. In DNA form, the CDR3 reads TGCAGCGTTGAAGGACGAGCGCGGGGGGGCACCACCGGGGAGCTGTTTTTT.

This chain uses TRBV4-1 with TRBJ1-2, with a weak D call TRBD1 (6 bases). The germline V and J ends were trimmed by 1 base and 0 bases, with 15 bases remaining between them. CDR1 is MGHRA and CDR2 is YSYEKL in the germline V gene. CDR3 length equals 17 residues. CDR3 DNA: TGCGCCAGCAGCCAAGGCTTTATTGGGGGCTCTAACTATGGCTACACCTTC. Translated: CASSQGFIGGSNYGYTF.

This clone occurred once. J is TRBJ2-1 and V is TRBV5-4, with 7 bases lining up with TRBD1. The V gene end was trimmed by 4 bases and the J gene end by 7 bases; junction bases not matched to a gene: 14. This CDR3 is 16 amino acids long. Per the germline V gene, CDR1 is SGHNT and CDR2 is YYREEE (reference sequence). The CDR3: CASSLHSTGWVNEQFF. The CDR3 DNA reads as TGTGCCAGCAGCCTCCATTCGACAGGGTGGGTGAATGAGCAGTTCTTC.

The rearrangement links TRBV9 to TRBJ1-5; possible D gene TRBD1, 5 bases. This CDR3 spans 14 amino acids. Germline loops: CDR1 SGDLS, CDR2 YYNGEE. V shed 4 bases and J shed 6 bases, with 14 bases lying between them. CDR3 sequence (DNA): TGTGCCAGCAGCTCTTCTGGGGCGGGTCAGCCCCAGCATTTT. It yields the protein CASSSSGAGQPQHF.

The chain employs TRBV5-1 and TRBJ2-3, with TRBD2 matching 11 bases. The trim removed 6 bases at V and 4 bases at J, leaving 10 bases unmatched. The CDR3 runs to 16 residues. The V gene's germline CDR1 is SGHRS and CDR2 YFSETQ. CDR3 in DNA: TGCGCCAGCACCAAACATAGCGGGGGGGCCGCAGATACGCAGTATTTT. Translation gives CASTKHSGGAADTQYF. The full variable domain, in which reference TRBV5-1 and TRBJ2-3 provide the parts outside the CDR3, is KAGVTQTPRYLIKTRGQQVTLSCSPISGHRSVSWYQQTPGQGLQFLFEYFSETQRNKGNFPGRFSGRQFSNSRSEMNVSTLELGDSALYLCASTKHSGGAADTQYFGPGTRLTVL.

This clone was recorded once. The chain combines TRBV28 with TRBJ1-2; D call uncertain. The CDR3 is 15 residues long. Germline CDR1 reads MDHEN; CDR2 reads SYDVKM. Trimming took 2 bases from V and 0 from J, leaving 10 bases between them. The CDR3 nucleotides read TGTGCCAGCAGTTTAGGCGGATTAGCTAACTATGGCTACACCTTC. Amino acids: CASSLGGLANYGYTF.

This clone has just one count. The gene calls are TRBV7-9 and TRBJ1-4; 9 positions agree with TRBD1. This CDR3 is built from 19 residues. Germline CDR1 and CDR2: SEHNR and FQNEAQ (reference sequence). Germline trimming cut 5 bases from V and 1 base from J; bases unmatched to any gene: 14. CDR3 in amino acids: CASSLPGQGFTITNEKLFF. In DNA, the CDR3 is TGTGCCAGCAGCCTACCGGGACAGGGATTCACCATAACTAATGAAAAACTGTTTTTT.

This clone was counted a single time. V gene TRBV7-9 combines with J gene TRBJ1-2, with 9 nucleotides matching TRBD1. This CDR3 is 14 amino acids long. The germline V gene encodes CDR1 SEHNR and CDR2 FQNEAQ (reference sequence). V was clipped by 5 bases and J by 7 bases; unmatched bases: 8. CDR3 in DNA: TGTGCCAGCAGCACGGGACAGGGTATATTTGGCTACACCTTC. Amino acid sequence: CASSTGQGIFGYTF.

The J gene is TRBJ1-2, the V gene TRBV4-1; D is uncertain. The CDR3 runs 15 residues. V was shortened by 0 bases and J by 2 bases, with 10 bases between the two germline ends. Germline lookup yields CDR1 MGHRA and CDR2 YSYEKL. CDR3 sequence reads: CASSQDITENYGYTF. The CDR3 DNA reads TGCGCCAGCAGCCAAGATATTACGGAGAACTATGGCTACACCTTC.

The chain is built from TRBV7-8 and TRBJ1-6; weak D call: TRBD1 (6 bases). The CDR3 is 16 amino acids. Per germline, CDR1 SGHVS and CDR2 FQNEAQ. Trimming removed 5 bases at V and 2 bases at J, with 13 bases between. The CDR3 here is CASSPMDSAYNSPLHF. The DNA of the CDR3 is TGTGCCAGCAGCCCAATGGACAGCGCCTATAATTCACCCCTCCACTTT.

This chain uses TRBV24-1 with TRBJ2-5; D is ambiguous. The ends were cut back, 3 bases at V and 1 base at J, with 5 bases in the middle. Germline CDR1 and CDR2: KGHDR and SFDVKD. This CDR3 region has 13 residues. The CDR3 DNA reads as TGTGCCACCAGTGATGGGTCCCAAGAGACCCAGTACTTC. Its protein is CATSDGSQETQYF.

The chain employs TRBV24-1 and TRBJ2-1; 10 bases agree with TRBD1. The J segment lost 0 bases and the V segment lost 4 bases, leaving 5 bases of the junction unmatched. There are 17 residues in the CDR3. Looked up from germline, CDR1 is KGHDR and CDR2 is SFDVKD. The CDR3 here is CATSEPTGGSSYNEQFF. CDR3 bases: TGTGCCACCAGTGAACCGACAGGGGGCAGCTCCTACAATGAGCAGTTCTTC.

This clone showed up just a few times. The CDR3 loop reads CASSLEGNHYGYTF. The CDR3 DNA follows: TGTGCCAGCAGCTTGGAAGGGAACCACTATGGCTACACCTTC. The chain couples TRBV5-6 to TRBJ1-2; D gene ambiguous. The CDR3 loop spans 14 amino acids. V was pared by 0 bases and J by 3 bases, with 9 bases between. Germline lookup yields CDR1 SGHDT and CDR2 YYEEEE.

This clone occurred once. The chain couples TRBV29-1 to TRBJ1-2; D is unresolved. The CDR3 runs 13 residues. Trimming shortened V by 1 base and J by 6 bases, and 12 bases separated the two germline ends. Germline assignment: CDR1 SQVTM and CDR2 ANQGSEA. The CDR3 DNA reads TGCAGCGTTGAAGGCGGGATTGGGGATGGCTACACCTTC. Amino acids: CSVEGGIGDGYTF.

The gene calls are TRBV27 and TRBJ2-4; D is perhaps TRBD1 (6 bases). Germline CDR1 is MNHEY and CDR2 is SMNVEV (reference sequence). This CDR3 has 16 amino acids. The V end lost 2 bases, the J end lost 0 bases, and 11 bases lay between the germline ends. The CDR3 reads CASSLVTGLAKNIQYF. As DNA, the CDR3 is TGTGCCAGCAGTTTAGTGACAGGACTAGCCAAAAACATTCAGTACTTC.

The chain couples TRBV5-1 to TRBJ2-7; 7 bases align to TRBD1. J was trimmed by 0 bases and V by 0 bases; bases with no gene match: 3. This CDR3 has 15 residues. Per germline, CDR1 SGHRS and CDR2 YFSETQ. CDR3: CASSLGQGTSYEQYV. The CDR3 DNA reads TGCGCCAGCAGCTTGGGACAGGGAACCTCCTACGAGCAGTACGTC.

The V call is TRBV5-1, the J call TRBJ2-7; TRBD2 matches 8 bases. The CDR3 consists of 16 residues. V lost 9 bases and J lost 3; bases outside the gene matches: 17. CDR1 is SGHRS, CDR2 YFSETQ, per germline. The DNA for the CDR3 is TGCGCCAAACGGGGGGGCCTAGGTATTGGGAGCTACGAGCAGTACGTC. Encoded protein: CAKRGGLGIGSYEQYV.

The CDR3 loop is CASSRRDRVVQPQHF. The CDR3 nucleotides are TGTGCCAGCAGCCGACGGGACAGGGTGGTTCAGCCCCAGCATTTT. The chain links TRBV5-6 to TRBJ1-5; 9 bases match TRBD1. The CDR3 is 15 amino acids. Trimming took 4 bases from V and 6 from J; bases not matched to a gene: 8. The germline V gene has CDR1 SGHDT and CDR2 YYEEEE.